These 22 T cell receptor beta chains came from one sample sequenced in a study of T cells in Graves' hyperthyroidism and ophthalmopathy. Using RNA transcripts as the source, TCR beta CDR3 regions were amplified. An initial round of RT-PCR targeting the TCR CDR3 relied on the HTBI primer set. Using its own MiXCR run on the multiplex PCR reads, TCRdb lists one record per CDR3 protein. Of roughly 630,000 distinct CDR3 sequences listed, about a sixth are singletons. Specimen: blood. These receptors were taken from a woman aged 25 to 39 with Graves' hyperthyroidism.

Notes on this clonotype: A much larger clone differs from this one at a single base, so this may be a read error. The J gene is TRBJ1-2, the V gene TRBV15; unclear D gene. This CDR3 has 15 residues. Germline V lookup: CDR1 LNHNV, CDR2 YYDKDF (reference sequence). CDR3 coding DNA: TGTGCCACCAGAGTGGGTGGAGAATTGAGCTATGGCTACTCCTTC. As protein: CATRVGGELSYGYSF.

V is TRBV4-2 and J is TRBJ2-5; 8 nucleotides agree with TRBD2. V was clipped by 0 bases and J by 6 bases; unmatched bases: 6. There are 15 residues in the CDR3. The germline V gene has CDR1 LGHNA and CDR2 YNFKEQ. The CDR3 protein is CASSQDGSGTQTQYF. The CDR3 nucleotides are TGTGCCAGCAGCCAAGATGGTAGCGGGACGCAGACCCAGTACTTC.

The table lists this clonotype with many counts. The J gene is TRBJ2-5, the V gene TRBV12-3 or TRBV12-4; D is ambiguous. The V gene lost 5 bases and the J gene lost 5 bases, with 15 bases spanning the gap. The CDR3 runs to 14 residues. In nucleotides, the CDR3 is TGTGCCAGCAGTCCGACTCGAGAGCTGGAGACCCAGTACTTC. It encodes CASSPTRELETQYF.

On this clonotype: A much bigger clone sits one base away, suggesting this may be a read error. The chain employs TRBV9 and TRBJ2-7; 9 bases are shared with TRBD1. The CDR3 length is 16 residues. From germline, CDR1 is SGDLS and CDR2 YYNGEE. The chain's CDR3 is CAGSVDLGQGVYEQYF. As DNA, the CDR3 is TGTGCCGGCAGCGTAGACCTGGGACAGGGCGTCTACGAGCAGTACTTC. The full variable domain, its missing parts supplied by reference TRBV9 and TRBJ2-7, is DSGVTQTPKHLITATGQRVTLRCSPRSGDLSVYWYQQSLDQGLQFLIQYYNGEERAKGNILERFSAQQFPDLHSELNLSSLELGDSALYFCAGSVDLGQGVYEQYFGPGTRLTVT.

In its sample, this clonotype was seen a few times. The rearrangement links TRBV5-1 to TRBJ2-6; the D gene is possibly TRBD2 (5 bases). This CDR3 comprises 14 residues. The V end was cut by 8 bases, the J end by 4 bases, with 13 bases between. Germline loops: CDR1 SGHRS, CDR2 YFSETQ. The CDR3 sequence is CASREGLGANVLTF. The CDR3 DNA reads TGCGCCAGTCGGGAAGGTTTAGGGGCCAACGTCCTGACTTTC.

This clonotype came up many times. This chain connects TRBV20-1 to TRBJ2-1, with 8 bases lining up with TRBD1. V shed 1 base and J 8 bases; nucleotides not matched to a gene: 7. CDR1 DFQATT and CDR2 SNEGSKA come from the germline V gene (reference sequence). The CDR3 contains 14 residues. The CDR3 nucleotides read TGCAGTGCTAGAGGGCCCGACAGGGGACATGAGCAGTTCTTC. Its translation is CSARGPDRGHEQFF.

The chain joins TRBV4-1 to TRBJ2-7; 9 bases line up with TRBD1. Germline V gives CDR1 MGHRA, CDR2 YSYEKL. The V gene end was trimmed by 4 bases and the J gene end by 5 bases; junction bases not matched to a gene: 9. The CDR3 runs 15 residues. This CDR3 is CASSLSGQGTDEQYF. The CDR3 DNA reads TGCGCCAGCAGCCTATCCGGACAGGGGACGGACGAGCAGTACTTC.

This clonotype was detected only once. A much larger clone lies one base from this, so it may be a read error. The rearrangement uses TRBV7-3 and TRBJ2-2; the match to TRBD2 covers 7 bases. In germline, CDR1 is SGHTA, CDR2 FQGTGA. The CDR3 is 18 amino acids. CDR3 nucleotides: TGTGCCGGCAGCTTATCGTCGGCGGGAGCAGCGAACACCGGGGAGCTGTTTTTT. This gives the protein CAGSLSSAGAANTGELFF.

This clonotype occurred many times. The chain has TRBV5-1 and TRBJ2-3, with TRBD2 identical over 8 bases. CDR3 size: 17 residues. The germline CDR1 and CDR2 sequences are SGHRS and YFSETQ. After removal of 4 bases from V and 2 bases from J, the junction contained 12 bases not matched to a gene. CDR3 sequence (DNA): TGCGCCAGCAGCCCGGACCTGAGCGGGAGAACCACAGATACGCAGTATTTT. Protein sequence: CASSPDLSGRTTDTQYF.

In its sample, this clonotype was seen a few times. A much larger clone differs from this one at a single base, so this may be a read error. This chain connects TRBV6-1 to TRBJ2-7, with unresolved D. Germline V gene sequence: CDR1 MNHNS, CDR2 SASEGT. V was clipped by 4 bases and J by 3 bases, with 4 bases between them. This CDR3 has 11 residues. CDR3 bases: TGTGCCAGCAGTGCCCACTACGAGCAGTACTTC. This gives the protein CASSAHYEQYF.

This clonotype was found a few times. V and J are TRBV18 and TRBJ2-4; the match to TRBD2 covers 7 bases. CDR3 size: 14 residues. Germline-derived CDR1 and CDR2 are KGHSH and LQKENI. V trimming: 2 bases; J trimming: 9 bases; junction bases outside the gene matches: 7. The CDR3 sequence: CASSPRSREAIQYF. In nucleotides, the CDR3 is TGTGCCAGCTCACCAAGGTCACGGGAGGCCATTCAGTACTTC.

The sample holds many counts of this clonotype. The CDR3 nucleotides read TGTGCCTCCGGACCCACAACCGGGGAGCTGTTTTTT. This gives the protein CASGPTTGELFF. The chain couples TRBV6-1 to TRBJ2-2; D call uncertain. This CDR3 has 12 residues. Looked up from germline, CDR1 is MNHNS and CDR2 is SASEGT. The V end was cut by 11 bases, the J end by 5 bases, with 12 bases between.

This clonotype was seen a handful of times. This chain joins TRBV27 and TRBJ2-7; 7 bases align to TRBD1. Germline V CDR1 and CDR2: MNHEY, SMNVEV (reference sequence). The trim removed 3 bases at V and 3 bases at J, leaving 5 bases unmatched. This CDR3 region has 14 residues. The CDR3 DNA is TGTGCCAGCAGTTTGGACAGGACTTACTACGAGCAGTACTTC. Protein product: CASSLDRTYYEQYF.

This chain connects TRBV6-1 to TRBJ2-1; D uncertain. Trimming pared 5 bases from V and 0 bases from J, leaving 14 bases between. Germline values: CDR1 MNHNS, CDR2 SASEGT. The CDR3 sequence is 16 residues long. The CDR3 DNA reads TGTGCCAGCAGTTCCCCCAGTCGCCTCTCCTACAATGAGCAGTTCTTC. It is translated as CASSSPSRLSYNEQFF.

This clonotype was detected many times. The rearrangement joins TRBV28 to TRBJ2-2, with 9 bases aligning to TRBD1. From germline, CDR1 is MDHEN and CDR2 SYDVKM. The J segment lost 3 bases and the V segment lost 8 bases, leaving 4 bases of the junction unmatched. This CDR3 region has 14 residues. CDR3 in amino acids: CASEGQGYTGELFF. The DNA for the CDR3 is TGTGCCAGCGAGGGACAGGGCTACACCGGGGAGCTGTTTTTT.

This clonotype was recorded many times. The V and J genes are TRBV7-2 and TRBJ2-3, with 10 bases identical to TRBD2. Trimming removed 4 bases from V and 0 bases from J; junction bases left unmatched: 10. This CDR3 is built from 18 residues. The germline V gene encodes CDR1 SGHTA and CDR2 FQGNSA. CDR3 in DNA: TGTGCCAGCAGCTCTCCTGGTAGACTAGCGGGTAGCACAGATACGCAGTATTTT. This sequence encodes CASSSPGRLAGSTDTQYF.

This clonotype was counted many times. CDR3 in amino acids: CSARDQDRGRTEAFF. CDR3 coding DNA: TGCAGTGCTAGGGACCAGGACAGGGGAAGAACTGAAGCTTTCTTT. The chain couples TRBV20-1 to TRBJ1-1; TRBD1 aligns across 9 bases. The junction had 10 bases not matched to a gene; V was cut back by 3 bases and J by 5 bases. The CDR3 has 15 amino acids. In germline, CDR1 is DFQATT, CDR2 SNEGSKA (reference sequence).

This clonotype has at least ten counts. The chain couples TRBV5-1 to TRBJ2-3; tentative D call: TRBD2 (6 bases). This CDR3 region has 15 residues. Germline V gives CDR1 SGHRS, CDR2 YFSETQ. V was clipped by 2 bases and J by 2 bases, with 12 bases between them. CDR3 nucleotides: TGCGCCAGCAGCTTCGGGGGAGCGACCACAGATACGCAGTATTTT. Its protein product is CASSFGGATTDTQYF.

This clonotype has ten or more counts. This chain uses TRBV30 with TRBJ2-7; a weak D match, TRBD2 (5 bases). The CDR3 is 15 amino acids. Germline V CDR1 and CDR2: GTSNPN, SVGIG (reference sequence). V lost 4 bases, J lost 1 base, and 17 bases lay in between. The CDR3 nucleotides read TGTGCCTGGACATCCGTTACTAGATTGTCCTACGAGCAGTACTTC. Its translation is CAWTSVTRLSYEQYF.

This clonotype was observed at least ten times. The J gene is TRBJ1-1, the V gene TRBV5-1; D may be TRBD1 (6 bases). This CDR3 region has 13 residues. The V end was cut by 6 bases, the J end by 0 bases, with 9 bases between. CDR1 SGHRS and CDR2 YFSETQ come from the germline V gene. CDR3 bases: TGCGCCAGCAAGAGGGGGATGAACACTGAAGCTTTCTTT. This encodes CASKRGMNTEAFF.

This clonotype appeared many times. The chain couples TRBV6-1 to TRBJ1-1; D remains ambiguous. V dropped 3 bases and J dropped 10 bases, with 9 bases sitting between them. The CDR3 runs to 11 residues. CDR1 MNHNS and CDR2 SASEGT come from the germline V gene. The CDR3 DNA follows: TGTGCCAGCAGTGAGGTATCCTCAGCTTTCTTT. This codes for CASSEVSSAFF.

This chain links TRBV6-2 or TRBV6-3 with TRBJ1-1; 10 nucleotides align to TRBD1. CDR3 length: 17 amino acids. The germline gives CDR1 MNHEY, CDR2 SVGEGT. Losses at the gene ends were 6 bases for V and 3 bases for J; bases not matched to a gene: 13. The CDR3 DNA is TGTGCCAGCAGCCGCCCGGGACAGGGGAACGTGGACACTGAAGCTTTCTTT. This translates into CASSRPGQGNVDTEAFF.